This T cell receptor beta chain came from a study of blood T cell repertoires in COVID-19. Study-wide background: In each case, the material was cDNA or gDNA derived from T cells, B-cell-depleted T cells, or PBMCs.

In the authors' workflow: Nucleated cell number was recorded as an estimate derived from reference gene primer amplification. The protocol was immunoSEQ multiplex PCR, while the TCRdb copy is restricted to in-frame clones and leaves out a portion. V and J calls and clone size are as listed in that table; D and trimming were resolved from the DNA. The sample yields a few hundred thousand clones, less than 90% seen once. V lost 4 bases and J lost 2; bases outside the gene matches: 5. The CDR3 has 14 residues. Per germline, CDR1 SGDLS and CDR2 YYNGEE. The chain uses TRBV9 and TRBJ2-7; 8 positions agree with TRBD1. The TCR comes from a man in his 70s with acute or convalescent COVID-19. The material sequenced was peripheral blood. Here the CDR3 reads CASSPSTGAYEQYF. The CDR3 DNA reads TGTGCCAGCAGCCCGTCGACAGGGGCCTACGAGCAGTACTTC.